Here is one T cell receptor (beta chain) with its context. Its specificity is unknown. The sample comes from a study of T cell responses to AZD1222 COVID-19 vaccine. In the study overall: Recipients boosted at about 4 weeks or about 12 weeks are pooled. Study outcomes and limitations: Sampled repertoires all dated from after the peak T cell response. Among those given AZD1222, only six or seven were seropositive at baseline. Unmutated variant regions are reportedly targeted by nearly half of spike-specific TCRs.

Method: immunoSEQ multiplex PCR; TCRdb's copy keeps in-frame clones and lacks some. There are some 120,000 clones in the sample; 80% to 90% occur only once, and less than 15% lies in the top ten. The sequenced sample was peripheral blood, obtained on day 0 of AZD1222 vaccination. The TCR originated in an adult in good health.

As DNA, the CDR3 is TGTGCCAGCAGCGTAGCACTTGGGCCGGGGGAGACCCAGTACTTC. The encoded protein is CASSVALGPGETQYF. This chain joins TRBV9 and TRBJ2-5; D is perhaps TRBD2 (5 bases). The V gene's germline CDR1 is SGDLS and CDR2 YYNGEE. The CDR3 extends over 15 amino acids. V dropped 0 bases and J dropped 5 bases, with 14 bases sitting between them.